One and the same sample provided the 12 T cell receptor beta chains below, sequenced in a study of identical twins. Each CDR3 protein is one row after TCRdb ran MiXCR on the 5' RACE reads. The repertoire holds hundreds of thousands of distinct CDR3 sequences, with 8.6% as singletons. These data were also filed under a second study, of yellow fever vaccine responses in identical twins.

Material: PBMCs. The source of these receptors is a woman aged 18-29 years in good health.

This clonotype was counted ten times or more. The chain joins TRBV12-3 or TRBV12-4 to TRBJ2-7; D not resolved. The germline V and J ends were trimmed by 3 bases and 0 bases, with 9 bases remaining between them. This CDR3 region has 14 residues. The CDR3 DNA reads TGTGCCAGCAGTTTTGAGACGGGCTCCTACGAGCAGTACTTC. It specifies CASSFETGSYEQYF.

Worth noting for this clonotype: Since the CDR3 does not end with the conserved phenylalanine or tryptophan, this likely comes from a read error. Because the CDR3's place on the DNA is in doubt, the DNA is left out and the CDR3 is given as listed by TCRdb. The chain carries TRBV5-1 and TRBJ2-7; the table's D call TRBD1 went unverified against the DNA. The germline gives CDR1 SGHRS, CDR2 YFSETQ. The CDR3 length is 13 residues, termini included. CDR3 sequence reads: CASSLRSGKEQQH.

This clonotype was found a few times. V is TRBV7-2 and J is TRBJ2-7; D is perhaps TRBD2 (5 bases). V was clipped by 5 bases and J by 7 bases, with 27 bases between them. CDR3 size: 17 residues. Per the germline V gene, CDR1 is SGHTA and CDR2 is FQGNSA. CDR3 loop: CASSPYNGRLSRGEQYF. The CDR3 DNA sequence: TGTGCCAGCAGCCCCTACAATGGACGACTCTCCCGGGGAGAGCAGTACTTC.

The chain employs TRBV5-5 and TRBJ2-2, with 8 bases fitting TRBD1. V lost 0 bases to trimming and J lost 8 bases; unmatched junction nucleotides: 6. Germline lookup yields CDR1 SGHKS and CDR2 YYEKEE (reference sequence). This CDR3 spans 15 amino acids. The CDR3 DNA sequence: TGTGCCAGCAGCTTGGGGACAGGGCCGGGAGGGGAGCTGTTTTTT. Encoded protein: CASSLGTGPGGELFF.

The CDR3 reads CASSFTSGGGNEQFF. The CDR3 DNA reads TGCGCCAGCAGCTTCACTAGCGGGGGGGGCAATGAGCAGTTCTTC. The chain is built from TRBV5-1 and TRBJ2-1; 13 positions agree with TRBD2. Trimming cost V 2 bases and J 6 bases; bases outside gene matches: 2. Germline V CDR1 and CDR2: SGHRS, YFSETQ. This CDR3 is 15 amino acids long.

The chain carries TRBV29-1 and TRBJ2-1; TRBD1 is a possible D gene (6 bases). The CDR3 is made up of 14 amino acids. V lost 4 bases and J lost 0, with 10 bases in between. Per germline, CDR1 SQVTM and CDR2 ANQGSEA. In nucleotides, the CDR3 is TGCAGCGTTGTCTCAGGGGACTCCTACAATGAGCAGTTCTTC. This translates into CSVVSGDSYNEQFF.

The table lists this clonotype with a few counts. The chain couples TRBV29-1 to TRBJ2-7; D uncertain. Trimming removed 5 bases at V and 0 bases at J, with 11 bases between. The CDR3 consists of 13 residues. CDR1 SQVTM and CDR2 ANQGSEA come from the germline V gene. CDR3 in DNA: TGCAGCGTTAGCTCCTTACTCTCCTACGAGCAGTACTTC. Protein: CSVSSLLSYEQYF.

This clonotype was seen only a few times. The CDR3 DNA sequence: TGTGCCAGCAGCCGACTAGCGGGAGGTGGCGAGCAGTACTTC. Translated, it gives CASSRLAGGGEQYF. The J gene is TRBJ2-7, the V gene TRBV3-1; 13 nucleotides align to TRBD2. The CDR3 consists of 14 residues. The junction had 3 bases not matched to a gene; V was cut back by 4 bases and J by 6 bases. From germline, CDR1 is LGHDT and CDR2 YNNKEL (reference sequence).

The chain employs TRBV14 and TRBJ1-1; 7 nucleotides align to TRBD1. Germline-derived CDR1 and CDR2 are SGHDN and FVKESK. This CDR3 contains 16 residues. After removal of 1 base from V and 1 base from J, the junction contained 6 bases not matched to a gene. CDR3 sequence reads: CASSQVQGQPNTEAFF. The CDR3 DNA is TGTGCCAGCAGCCAAGTTCAGGGACAGCCGAACACTGAAGCTTTCTTT.

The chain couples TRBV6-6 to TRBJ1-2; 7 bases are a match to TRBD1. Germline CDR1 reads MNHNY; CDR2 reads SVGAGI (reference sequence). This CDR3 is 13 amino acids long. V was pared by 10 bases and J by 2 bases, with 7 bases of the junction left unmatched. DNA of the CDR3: TGTGCCACCCTGACAGGGACCAACTATGGCTACACCTTC. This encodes CATLTGTNYGYTF.

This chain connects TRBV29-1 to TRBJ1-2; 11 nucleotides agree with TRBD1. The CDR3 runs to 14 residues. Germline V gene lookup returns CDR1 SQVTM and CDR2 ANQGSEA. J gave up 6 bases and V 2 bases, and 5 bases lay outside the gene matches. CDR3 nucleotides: TGCAGCGTTGAACGGACAGGGGGCACGGATGGCTACACCTTC. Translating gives CSVERTGGTDGYTF.

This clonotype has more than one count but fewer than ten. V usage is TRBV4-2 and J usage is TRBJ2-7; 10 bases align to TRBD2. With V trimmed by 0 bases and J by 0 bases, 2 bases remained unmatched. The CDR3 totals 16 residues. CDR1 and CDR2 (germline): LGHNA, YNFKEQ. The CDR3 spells CASSQDASGSSYEQYF. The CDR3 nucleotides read TGTGCCAGCAGCCAAGATGCTAGCGGGAGCTCCTACGAGCAGTACTTC.